These 12 T cell receptor beta chains were sequenced from one sample in a study of blood T cell repertoires in COVID-19. Sequencing was performed with immunoSEQ multiplex PCR; in TCRdb, only in-frame clones are kept and a portion is missing. The repertoire holds around 300,000 clones, with 88% as singletons. Sequenced sample: PBMCs or T cells enriched from blood (not recorded which). The origin of the receptors is a woman between 45 and 65 years old who had recovered from COVID-19.

The chain recombines TRBV3-1 (or the pseudogene TRBV3-2) with TRBJ2-1; 7 positions match TRBD2. The J segment lost 0 bases and the V segment lost 4 bases, leaving 9 bases of the junction unmatched. Germline-derived CDR1 and CDR2 are LGHDT and YNNKEL (reference sequence). The CDR3 totals 17 residues. CDR3 region: CASSRHLAESSYNEQFF. The CDR3 coding sequence is TGTGCCAGCAGCCGCCATCTAGCGGAGAGCTCCTACAATGAGCAGTTCTTC.

The rearrangement uses TRBV2 and TRBJ2-2; 9 bases match TRBD1. With 7 bases clipped from V and 0 bases from J, the junction kept 9 bases outside the gene matches. Germline-derived CDR1 and CDR2 are SNHLY and FYNNEI. There are 17 residues in the CDR3. The chain's CDR3 is CASTVQGAIPNTGELFF. CDR3 nucleotides: TGTGCCAGCACCGTACAGGGGGCGATCCCGAACACCGGGGAGCTGTTTTTT.

The gene calls are TRBV7-9 and TRBJ1-6; D perhaps matches TRBD1 (5 bases). Germline CDR1 reads SEHNR; CDR2 reads FQNEAQ (reference sequence). This CDR3 is built from 13 residues. Trimming left V 3 bases short and J 10 bases short, with 10 bases between. CDR3 sequence: CASSFREGSPLHF. CDR3 coding DNA: TGTGCCAGCAGCTTCAGGGAAGGATCACCCCTCCACTTT.

The rearrangement uses TRBV5-1 and TRBJ2-7; 8 nucleotides line up with TRBD2. CDR1 and CDR2 from the germline V gene are SGHRS and YFSETQ. CDR3 length: 14 amino acids. The V segment lost 4 bases and the J segment 6 bases; nucleotides outside the gene matches: 9. The DNA for the CDR3 is TGCGCCAGCAGCCCTTCGGGACTAGTCCTCGAGCAGTACTTC. This codes for CASSPSGLVLEQYF.

V is TRBV19 and J is TRBJ1-5; the D is unclear. This CDR3 comprises 13 residues. Germline CDR1 and CDR2: LNHDA and SQIVND (reference sequence). V lost 0 bases and J lost 5, with 5 bases in between. CDR3 residues: CASSIDPYQPQHF. The DNA for the CDR3 is TGTGCCAGTAGTATAGATCCCTATCAGCCCCAGCATTTT.

J is TRBJ1-4 and V is TRBV5-1, with 7 positions matching TRBD1. V lost 4 bases, J lost 5 bases, and 5 bases stayed unmatched. This CDR3 has 14 residues. CDR1 and CDR2 (germline): SGHRS, YFSETQ. The CDR3 DNA sequence: TGCGCCAGCAGCAGGGGACAGCCGAATGAAAAACTGTTTTTT. Translation: CASSRGQPNEKLFF.

The J gene is TRBJ1-2, the V gene TRBV2; TRBD1 matches 7 bases. Per germline, CDR1 SNHLY and CDR2 FYNNEI. CDR3 size: 14 residues. V shed 9 bases, J shed 7 bases, and the junction held 14 bases outside the gene matches. CDR3 sequence reads: CARAKTGIGSGYTF. DNA of the CDR3: TGTGCCAGGGCTAAGACAGGGATCGGGAGTGGCTACACCTTC.

This clone was counted a single time. The chain joins TRBV5-1 to TRBJ2-2; 7 bases are shared with TRBD1. V lost 4 bases and J lost 3; bases outside the gene matches: 6. Germline loops: CDR1 SGHRS, CDR2 YFSETQ. The CDR3 contains 15 residues. CDR3 nucleotides: TGCGCCAGCAGCCCCGGGACAGTCCACACCGGGGAGCTGTTTTTT. As protein: CASSPGTVHTGELFF.

This clone showed up just once. This chain links TRBV30 with TRBJ1-6; weak D call: TRBD1 (5 bases). Germline V gives CDR1 GTSNPN, CDR2 SVGIG (reference sequence). V was trimmed by 0 bases and J by 5 bases, leaving 20 bases between them. CDR3 size: 18 residues. The CDR3 nucleotides are TGTGCCTGGAGTGTATATAAAATGTCAGGGCGACATAATTCACCCCTCCACTTT. Translation gives CAWSVYKMSGRHNSPLHF.

This clone was recorded only once. The chain recombines TRBV11-3 with TRBJ2-1; 12 nucleotides align to TRBD2. V lost 4 bases and J lost 5; bases outside the gene matches: 3. In germline, CDR1 is SGHNT, CDR2 YENEEA. CDR3 length equals 15 residues. The CDR3 nucleotides read TGTGCCAGCAGCTCAACTAGCGGGGGGCACAATGAGCAGTTCTTC. Its translation: CASSSTSGGHNEQFF.

The V and J genes are TRBV5-1 and TRBJ1-4; D remains ambiguous. The CDR3 has 16 amino acids. Looked up from germline, CDR1 is SGHRS and CDR2 is YFSETQ. The V gene lost 0 bases and the J gene lost 7 bases, with 16 bases spanning the gap. Here the CDR3 DNA reads TGCGCCAGCAGCTTGGAACTTGGGCAGGAAGGTGAAAAACTGTTTTTT. This gives the protein CASSLELGQEGEKLFF.

The chain is built from TRBV18 and TRBJ2-2; D perhaps matches TRBD1 (6 bases). V gave up 6 bases and J gave up 2 bases, with 16 bases separating them. The CDR3 covers 16 residues. CDR1 and CDR2 from the germline V gene are KGHSH and LQKENI. The CDR3 region is CASSPSTGFNTGELFF. CDR3 DNA: TGTGCCAGCTCGCCCAGCACAGGGTTTAACACCGGGGAGCTGTTTTTT.